This TCR beta chain is drawn from a study of early T cells in non-severe SARS-CoV-2 infection. The overall study: Unpaired chains resulted from sequencing bulk RNA of unsorted whole blood.

This clonotype was counted ten times or more. Its antigen is as yet unknown. Points from the study as a whole: In VDJdb matching, anti-spike CD8 responses were favored while private and CD4 specificities went missing.

Individual cDNA molecules received unique molecular identifiers during library preparation. TCRdb re-derived calls from the 5' RACE reads in MiXCR, one entry per CDR3 protein. The table records roughly 12,000 distinct CDR3 sequences, around 5% of them present only once. Germline V CDR1 and CDR2: LGHDT, YNNKEL (reference sequence). V was shortened by 0 bases and J by 9 bases, with 14 bases between the two germline ends. The CDR3 sequence is 14 residues long. This sequence was found in an adult who was a healthcare worker with PCR-confirmed SARS-CoV-2 infection or an uninfected control (not recorded which). The gene calls are TRBV3-1 and TRBJ2-5; D unclear. What was sequenced was whole blood. CDR3 sequence: CASSQDQRTRAQYF. Here the CDR3 DNA reads TGTGCCAGCAGCCAAGATCAACGCACTCGGGCCCAGTACTTC.